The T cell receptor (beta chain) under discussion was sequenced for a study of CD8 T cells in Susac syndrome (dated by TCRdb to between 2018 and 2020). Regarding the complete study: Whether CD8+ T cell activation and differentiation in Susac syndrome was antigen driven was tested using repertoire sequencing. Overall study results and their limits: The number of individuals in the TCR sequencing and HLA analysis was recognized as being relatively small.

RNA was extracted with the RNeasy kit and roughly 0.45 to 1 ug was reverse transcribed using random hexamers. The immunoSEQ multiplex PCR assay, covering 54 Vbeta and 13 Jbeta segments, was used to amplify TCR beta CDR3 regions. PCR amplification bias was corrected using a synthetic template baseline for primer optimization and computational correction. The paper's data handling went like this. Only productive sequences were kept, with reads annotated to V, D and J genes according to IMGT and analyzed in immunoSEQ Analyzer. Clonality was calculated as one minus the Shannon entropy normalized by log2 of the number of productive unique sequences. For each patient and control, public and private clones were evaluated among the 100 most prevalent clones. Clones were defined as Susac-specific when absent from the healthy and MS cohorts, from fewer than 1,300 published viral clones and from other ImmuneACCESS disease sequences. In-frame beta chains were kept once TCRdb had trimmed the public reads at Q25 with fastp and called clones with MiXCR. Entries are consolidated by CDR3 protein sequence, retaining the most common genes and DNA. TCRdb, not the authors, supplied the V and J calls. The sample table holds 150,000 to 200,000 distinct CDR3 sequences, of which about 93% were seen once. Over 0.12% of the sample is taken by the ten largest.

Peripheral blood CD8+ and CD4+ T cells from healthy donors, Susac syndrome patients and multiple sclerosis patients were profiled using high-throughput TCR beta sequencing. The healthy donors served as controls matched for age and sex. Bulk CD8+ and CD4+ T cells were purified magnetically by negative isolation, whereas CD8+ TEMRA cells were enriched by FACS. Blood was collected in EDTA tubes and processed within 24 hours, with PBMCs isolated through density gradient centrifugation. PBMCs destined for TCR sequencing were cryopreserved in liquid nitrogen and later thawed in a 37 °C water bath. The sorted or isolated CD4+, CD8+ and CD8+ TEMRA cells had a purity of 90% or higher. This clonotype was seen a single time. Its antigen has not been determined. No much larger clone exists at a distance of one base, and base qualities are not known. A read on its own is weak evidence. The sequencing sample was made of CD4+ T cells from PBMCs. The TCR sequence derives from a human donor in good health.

The encoded CDR3 is CASSLRQREQFF. At the DNA level, the sequence is TGTGCCAGCAGTTTACGACAGCGCGAGCAGTTCTTC. The chain is assembled from TRBV28 and TRBJ2-1; a weak D assignment points to TRBD1 (5 bases agree). CDR1 and CDR2 are read off the germline V gene as MDHEN and SYDVKM. The CDR3 covers 12 residues, taking in both the cysteine and the phenylalanine. Only CDR3 DNA remains: 36 bases, in frame from the first base. Cut back by 2 bases and 10 bases, the V and J ends lie 9 bases apart. Reference TRBV28 and TRBJ2-1 proteins supply the regions before and after the CDR3; the full variable domain is: DVKVTQSSRYLVKRTGEKVFLECVQDMDHENMFWYRQDPGLGLRLIYFSYDVKMKEKGDIPEGYSVSREKKERFSLILESASTNQTSMYLCASSLRQREQFFGPGTRLTVL.